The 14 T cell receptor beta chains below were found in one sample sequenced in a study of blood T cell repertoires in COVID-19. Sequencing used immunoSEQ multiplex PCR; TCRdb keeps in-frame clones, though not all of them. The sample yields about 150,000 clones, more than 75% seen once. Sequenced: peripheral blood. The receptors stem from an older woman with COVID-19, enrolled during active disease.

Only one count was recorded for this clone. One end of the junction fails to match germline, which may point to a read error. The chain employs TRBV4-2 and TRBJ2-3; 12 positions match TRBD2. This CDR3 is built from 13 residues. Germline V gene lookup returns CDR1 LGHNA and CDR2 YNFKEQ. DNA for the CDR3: TGTGCCAGCAGCCAAGATCTAGCGGGGGGGCAAGTATTT. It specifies CASSQDLAGGQVF.

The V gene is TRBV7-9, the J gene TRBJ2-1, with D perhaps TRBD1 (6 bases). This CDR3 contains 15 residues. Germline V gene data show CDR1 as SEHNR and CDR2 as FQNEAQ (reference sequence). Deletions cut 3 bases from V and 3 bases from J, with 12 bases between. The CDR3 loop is CASSFHRVDYNEQFF. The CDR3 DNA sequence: TGTGCCAGCAGCTTCCACAGGGTGGACTACAATGAGCAGTTCTTC.

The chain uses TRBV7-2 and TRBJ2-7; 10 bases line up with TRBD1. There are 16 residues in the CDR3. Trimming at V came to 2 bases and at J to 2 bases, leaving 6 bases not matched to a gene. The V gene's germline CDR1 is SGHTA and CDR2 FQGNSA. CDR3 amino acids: CASSLPGGQGAYEQYF. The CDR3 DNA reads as TGTGCCAGCAGCTTACCGGGAGGACAGGGGGCCTACGAGCAGTACTTC. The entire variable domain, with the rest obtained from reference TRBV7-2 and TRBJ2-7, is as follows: GAGVSQSPSNKVTEKGKDVELRCDPISGHTALYWYRQSLGQGLEFLIYFQGNSAPDKSGLPSDRFSAERTGGSVSTLTIQRTQQEDSAVYLCASSLPGGQGAYEQYFGPGTRLTVT.

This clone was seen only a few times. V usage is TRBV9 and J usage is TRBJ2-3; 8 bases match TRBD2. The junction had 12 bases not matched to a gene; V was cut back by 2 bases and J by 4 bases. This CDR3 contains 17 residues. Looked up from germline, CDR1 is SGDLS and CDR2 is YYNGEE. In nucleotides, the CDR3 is TGTGCCAGCAGCGTTCACCTCGGAGCGGGGGTGGCAGATACGCAGTATTTT. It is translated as CASSVHLGAGVADTQYF.

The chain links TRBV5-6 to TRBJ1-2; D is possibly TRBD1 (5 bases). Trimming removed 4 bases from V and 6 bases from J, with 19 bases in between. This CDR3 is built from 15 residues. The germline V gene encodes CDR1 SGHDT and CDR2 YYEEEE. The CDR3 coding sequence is TGTGCCAGCAGCGGCCTCGGCAGGGCCCACAATGGCTACACCTTC. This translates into CASSGLGRAHNGYTF.

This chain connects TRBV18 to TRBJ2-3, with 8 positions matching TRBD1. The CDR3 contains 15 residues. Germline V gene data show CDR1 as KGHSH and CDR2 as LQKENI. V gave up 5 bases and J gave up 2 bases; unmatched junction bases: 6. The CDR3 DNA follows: TGTGCCAGCTCAGTGACAGGGGACCTCACAGATACGCAGTATTTT. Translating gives CASSVTGDLTDTQYF. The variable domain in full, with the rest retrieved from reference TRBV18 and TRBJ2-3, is NAGVMQNPRHLVRRRGQEARLRCSPMKGHSHVYWYRQLPEEGLKFMVYLQKENIIDESGMPKERFSAEFPKEGPSILRIQQVVRGDSAAYFCASSVTGDLTDTQYFGPGTRLTVL.

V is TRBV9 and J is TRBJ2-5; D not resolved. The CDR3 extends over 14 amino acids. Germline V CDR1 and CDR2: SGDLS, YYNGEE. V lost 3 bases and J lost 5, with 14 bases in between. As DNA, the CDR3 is TGTGCCAGCAGCGCCGGATGGGCTCGGGAGACCCAGTACTTC. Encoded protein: CASSAGWARETQYF.

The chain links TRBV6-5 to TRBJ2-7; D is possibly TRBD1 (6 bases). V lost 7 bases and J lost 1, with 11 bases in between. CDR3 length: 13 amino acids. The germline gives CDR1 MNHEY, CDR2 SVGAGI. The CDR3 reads CASTLGGSYEQYF. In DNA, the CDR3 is TGTGCCAGCACCCTAGGGGGTTCCTACGAGCAGTACTTC.

Here the CDR3 DNA reads TGTGCCAGCCTGTCGAACACTGAAGCTTTCTTT. Translation: CASLSNTEAFF. The J gene is TRBJ1-1, the V gene TRBV30; unclear D gene. Germline CDR1 and CDR2: GTSNPN and SVGIG (reference sequence). The CDR3 extends over 11 amino acids. V dropped 8 bases and J dropped 1 base, with 8 bases sitting between them.

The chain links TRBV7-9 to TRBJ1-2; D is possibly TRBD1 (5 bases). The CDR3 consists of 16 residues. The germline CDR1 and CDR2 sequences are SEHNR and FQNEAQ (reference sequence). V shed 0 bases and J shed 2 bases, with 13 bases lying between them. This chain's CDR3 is CASSLALSRGNYGYTF. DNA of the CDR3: TGTGCCAGCAGCTTAGCGCTCTCTCGGGGGAACTATGGCTACACCTTC.

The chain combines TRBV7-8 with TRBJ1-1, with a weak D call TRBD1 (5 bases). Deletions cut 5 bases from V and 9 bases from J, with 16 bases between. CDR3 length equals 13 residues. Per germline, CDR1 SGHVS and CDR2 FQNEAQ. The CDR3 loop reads CASSPDGGAQAFF. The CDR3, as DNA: TGTGCCAGCAGCCCCGACGGAGGGGCACAAGCTTTCTTT.

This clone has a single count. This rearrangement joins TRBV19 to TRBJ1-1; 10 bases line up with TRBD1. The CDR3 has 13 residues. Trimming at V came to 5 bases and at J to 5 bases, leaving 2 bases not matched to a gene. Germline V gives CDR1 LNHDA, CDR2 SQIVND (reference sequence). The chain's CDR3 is CASSADRGTEAFF. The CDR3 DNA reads TGTGCCAGTAGTGCGGACAGGGGGACTGAAGCTTTCTTT.

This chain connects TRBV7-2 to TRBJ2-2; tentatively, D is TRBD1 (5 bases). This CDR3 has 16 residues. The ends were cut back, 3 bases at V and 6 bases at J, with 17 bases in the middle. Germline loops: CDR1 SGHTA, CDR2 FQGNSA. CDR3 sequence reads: CASSFRLPQGAGELFF. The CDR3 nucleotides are TGTGCCAGCAGCTTCCGCCTCCCTCAGGGTGCCGGGGAGCTGTTTTTT.

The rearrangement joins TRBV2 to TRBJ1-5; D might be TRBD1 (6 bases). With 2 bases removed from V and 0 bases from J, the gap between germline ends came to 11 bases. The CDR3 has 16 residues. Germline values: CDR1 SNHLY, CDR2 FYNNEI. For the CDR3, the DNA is TGTGCCAGCAGTGAAACGGGACAATATAGCAATCAGCCCCAGCATTTT. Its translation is CASSETGQYSNQPQHF.